Sequencing of this TCR beta chain was carried out in a study of beta chain features in type 1 diabetes (dated by TCRdb to the late 2010s). With respect to the entire study: No differences in mean age, gender distribution, total cell number or subset yield were found between patients and healthy donors. Across all samples, around 100 million sorted cells were examined, and cell number per subset correlated strongly with RNA yield. In the study, TCRB repertoires of sorted circulating CD4+ T cell subsets from recently diagnosed type 1 diabetes patients were compared with those of matched healthy donors. Regulatory and stem cell-like memory subsets were obtained from only 8 patients and roughly 8 healthy donors, while naive and central memory subsets were obtained from all 28 donors.

As encoded in the germline V gene, CDR1 is SGHRS while CDR2 is YFSETQ. V gives up 4 bases and J gives up 0 bases, and the segment between their germline ends measures 10 bases. From its cysteine to its phenylalanine, the CDR3 spans 15 amino acids. The kept DNA is CDR3 alone, 45 bases in frame from the first base. Each donor gave one peripheral blood draw, roughly 0.11 L on average, collected into heparinised tubes. Using a panel that included CD45RO, CCR7, CD25, CD127, CD95 and CD27, naive, central memory, regulatory and stem cell-like memory CD4+ T cells were sorted on a BD FACSAria II. Purity was above 98% for every sorted population. PBMCs were isolated immediately by Lymphoprep density gradient centrifugation and stained directly without culture. Samples were stained and sorted in pairs, with one healthy donor and one patient per experiment, so that batch effects were minimized. The entire isolated RNA was reverse transcribed using the High Capacity cDNA Reverse Transcription Kit, and thus expressed TCRB transcripts were sequenced. Naive, central memory and regulatory T cell samples underwent deep immunoSEQ sequencing, averaging about 3.57 million total reads per sample. Sorted cells were lysed in RLT buffer and RNA was extracted with DNase-treated RNeasy Micro or Mini kits, depending on cell number. Each cell subset was processed separately to prevent cross-contamination, with patient and healthy donor samples processed together. Using the immunoSEQ multiplex PCR, TCRB sequences were amplified from cDNA into 87-bp fragments spanning the CDR3 region. Sequencing of the amplicons was done on the Illumina HiSeq platform. Per the authors' processing: PCR bias was computationally corrected using synthetic template baselines, reads within Hamming distance 2 were collapsed, and singletons that could not be merged were discarded. Reads were aligned to IMGT to assign V, D and J genes, CDR3 length, and insertions or deletions at six rearrangement sites. Clonotype counts were normalized to sorted cell number within each subset before computing true diversity and Gini coefficients with the tcR R package. The overlap coefficient, calculated on TCRB nucleotide sequences, was used to measure repertoire sharing. The clones in this table, taken by TCRdb from immuneACCESS, are in-frame only. Not every clone is retained; where verified, under half of the shortfall comes from an unresolved V gene, and the cause of the rest is unknown. V, J and clone size were drawn from that table, and D and trimming were deduced from the DNA. A total of about 160,000 clones appear in this sample, around 8.3% of them only once. The ten largest account for around 0.5% of the sample.

The paper as a whole reports these results and caveats: The naive, central memory and regulatory TCRB repertoires appeared to resemble one another more closely among patients than among healthy donors. In all four CD4+ subsets, TCRB CDR3 length was moderately but significantly shorter in type 1 diabetes patients. PCR may preferentially amplify shorter templates, but because patient and control samples were amplified and corrected together, any resulting skew would affect both groups equally. Because cDNA rather than genomic DNA was sequenced, highly expressing activated cells could have been over-represented, although no difference in activation and CD3 levels was found between groups. Fewer insertions and more nucleotide deletions at VDJ recombination sites were observed in patients with type 1 diabetes, implying thymic rearrangement abnormalities. Because the HLA sub-analyses included only small numbers of individuals, any influence of HLA type on TCRB rearrangement was left unresolved.

A note on this clone: The antigen this receptor binds is unknown. Base qualities are not at hand, and no much larger clone is one base apart.

The clonotype was recovered from a woman under 30 with type 1 diabetes. The sample taken for sequencing was central memory CD4+ T cells from blood. The chain joins TRBV5-1 to TRBJ1-4; tentative D gene TRBD1, with 6 bases matching. The DNA reads as follows: TGCGCCAGCAGCACGAACAGGGCAACTAATGAAAAACTGTTTTTT. Its translation is CASSTNRATNEKLFF.